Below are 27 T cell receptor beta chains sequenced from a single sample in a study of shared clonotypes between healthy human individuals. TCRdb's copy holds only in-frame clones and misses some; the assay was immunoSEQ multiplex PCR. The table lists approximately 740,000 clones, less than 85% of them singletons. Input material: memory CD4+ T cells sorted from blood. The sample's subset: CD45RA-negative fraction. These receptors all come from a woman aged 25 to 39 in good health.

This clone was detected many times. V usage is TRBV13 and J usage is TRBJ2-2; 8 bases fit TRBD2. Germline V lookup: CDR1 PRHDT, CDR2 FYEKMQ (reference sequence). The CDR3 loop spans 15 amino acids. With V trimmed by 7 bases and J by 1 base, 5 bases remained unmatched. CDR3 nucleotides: TGTGCCAGCACGCGAACTAGCGGGAACACCGGGGAGCTGTTTTTT. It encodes CASTRTSGNTGELFF.

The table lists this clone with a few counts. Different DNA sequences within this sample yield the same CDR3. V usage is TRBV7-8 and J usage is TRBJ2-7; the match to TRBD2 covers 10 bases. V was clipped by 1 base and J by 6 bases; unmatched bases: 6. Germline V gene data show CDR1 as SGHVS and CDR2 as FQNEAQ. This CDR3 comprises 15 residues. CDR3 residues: CASSLVALAGVEQYF. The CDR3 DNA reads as TGTGCCAGCAGCTTAGTCGCTCTAGCGGGAGTCGAGCAGTACTTC.

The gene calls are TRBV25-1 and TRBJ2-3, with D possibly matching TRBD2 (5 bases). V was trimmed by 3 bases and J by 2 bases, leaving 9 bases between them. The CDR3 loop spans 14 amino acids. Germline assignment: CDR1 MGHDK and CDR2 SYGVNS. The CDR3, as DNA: TGTGCCAGCAGTGACCTAGCCCTCACAGATACGCAGTATTTT. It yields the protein CASSDLALTDTQYF.

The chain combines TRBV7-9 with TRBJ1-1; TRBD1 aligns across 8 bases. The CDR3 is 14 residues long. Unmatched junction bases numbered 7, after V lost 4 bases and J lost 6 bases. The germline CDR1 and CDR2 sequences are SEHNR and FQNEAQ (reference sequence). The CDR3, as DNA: TGTGCCAGCAGCTACGGGACAGGATCCCCTGAAGCTTTCTTT. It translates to CASSYGTGSPEAFF.

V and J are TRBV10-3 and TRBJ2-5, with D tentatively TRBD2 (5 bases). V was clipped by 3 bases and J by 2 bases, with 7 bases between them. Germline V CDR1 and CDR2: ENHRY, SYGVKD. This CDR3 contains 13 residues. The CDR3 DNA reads TGTGCCATCAGTGACGGACTGCAAGAGACCCAGTACTTC. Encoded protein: CAISDGLQETQYF.

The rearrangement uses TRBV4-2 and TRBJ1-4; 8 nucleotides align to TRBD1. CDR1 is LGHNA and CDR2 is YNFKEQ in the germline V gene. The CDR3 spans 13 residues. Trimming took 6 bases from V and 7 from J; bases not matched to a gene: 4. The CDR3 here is CASRRTGIEKLFF. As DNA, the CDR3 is TGTGCCAGCAGACGGACAGGGATTGAAAAACTGTTTTTT.

DNA of the CDR3: TGTGCCAGCAGTCCGATTGGGACAGGGAATTCATATAGCAATCAGCCCCAGCATTTT. Amino acids: CASSPIGTGNSYSNQPQHF. The chain combines TRBV5-4 with TRBJ1-5; TRBD1 matches at 9 bases. The CDR3 covers 19 residues. J lost 0 bases, V lost 5 bases, and 15 bases had no gene match. The germline V gene has CDR1 SGHNT and CDR2 YYREEE (reference sequence). The whole variable domain, filled in from reference TRBV5-4 and TRBJ1-5, reads ETGVTQSPTHLIKTRGQQVTLRCSSQSGHNTVSWYQQALGQGPQFIFQYYREEENGRGNFPPRFSGLQFPNYSSELNVNALELDDSALYLCASSPIGTGNSYSNQPQHFGDGTRLSIL.

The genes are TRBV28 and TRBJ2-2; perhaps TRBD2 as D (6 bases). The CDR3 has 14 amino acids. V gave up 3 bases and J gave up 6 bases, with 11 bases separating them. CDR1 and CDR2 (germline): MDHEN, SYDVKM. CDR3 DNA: TGTGCCAGCAGTTTCGCCCTAGCGTCCGGGGAGCTGTTTTTT. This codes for CASSFALASGELFF.

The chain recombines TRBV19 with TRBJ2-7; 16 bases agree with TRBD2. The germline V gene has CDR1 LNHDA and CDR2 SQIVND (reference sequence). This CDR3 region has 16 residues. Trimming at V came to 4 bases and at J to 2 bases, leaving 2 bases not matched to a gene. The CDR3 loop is CASSTGLAGGAYEQYF. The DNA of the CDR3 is TGTGCCAGTAGTACGGGACTAGCGGGAGGGGCCTACGAGCAGTACTTC.

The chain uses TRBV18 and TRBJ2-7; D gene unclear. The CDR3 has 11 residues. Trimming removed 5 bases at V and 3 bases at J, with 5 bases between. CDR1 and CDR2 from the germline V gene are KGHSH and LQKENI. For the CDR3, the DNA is TGTGCCAGCTCAGACCACTACGAGCAGTACTTC. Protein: CASSDHYEQYF.

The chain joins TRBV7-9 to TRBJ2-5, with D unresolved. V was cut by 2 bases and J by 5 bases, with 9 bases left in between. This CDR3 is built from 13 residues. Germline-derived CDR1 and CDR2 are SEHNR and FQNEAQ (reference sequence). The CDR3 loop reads CASSLLLGETQYF. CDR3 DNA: TGTGCCAGCAGCTTACTCCTTGGGGAGACCCAGTACTTC.

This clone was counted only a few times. CDR3 sequence (DNA): TGTGCCAGCAGTTACTTCGGGGAGGGCCTAGATACGCAGTATTTT. As protein: CASSYFGEGLDTQYF. The chain recombines TRBV6-6 with TRBJ2-3, with 7 bases lining up with TRBD2. V lost 1 base, J lost 5 bases, and 6 bases stayed unmatched. Germline-derived CDR1 and CDR2 are MNHNY and SVGAGI (reference sequence). The CDR3 runs 15 residues.

The CDR3 region is CASSEPTGTTGELFF. In DNA form, the CDR3 reads TGTGCCAGCAGTGAACCTACGGGGACCACCGGGGAGCTGTTTTTT. The chain couples TRBV25-1 to TRBJ2-2; D may be TRBD1 or TRBD2 (5 bases each). The CDR3 has 15 amino acids. V was trimmed by 2 bases and J by 4 bases, leaving 11 bases between them. The germline V gene has CDR1 MGHDK and CDR2 SYGVNS.

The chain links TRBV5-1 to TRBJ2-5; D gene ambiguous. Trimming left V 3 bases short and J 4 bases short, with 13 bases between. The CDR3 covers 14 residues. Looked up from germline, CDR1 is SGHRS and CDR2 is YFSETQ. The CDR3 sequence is CASSWDARRETQYF. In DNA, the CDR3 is TGCGCCAGCAGCTGGGATGCGAGACGAGAGACCCAGTACTTC. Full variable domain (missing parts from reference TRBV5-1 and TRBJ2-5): KAGVTQTPRYLIKTRGQQVTLSCSPISGHRSVSWYQQTPGQGLQFLFEYFSETQRNKGNFPGRFSGRQFSNSRSEMNVSTLELGDSALYLCASSWDARRETQYFGPGTRLLVL.

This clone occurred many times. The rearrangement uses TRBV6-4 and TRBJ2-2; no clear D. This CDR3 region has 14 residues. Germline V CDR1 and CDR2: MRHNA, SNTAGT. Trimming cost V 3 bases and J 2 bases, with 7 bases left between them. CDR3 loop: CASSEVGNTGELFF. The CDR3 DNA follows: TGTGCCAGCAGTGAGGTCGGCAACACCGGGGAGCTGTTTTTT.

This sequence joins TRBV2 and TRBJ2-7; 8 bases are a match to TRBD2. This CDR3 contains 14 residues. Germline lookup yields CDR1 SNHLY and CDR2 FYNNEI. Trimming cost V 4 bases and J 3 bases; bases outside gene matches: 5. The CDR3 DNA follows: TGTGCCAGCAGTGTGAGCGGGAGTTTCTACGAGCAGTACTTC. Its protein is CASSVSGSFYEQYF.

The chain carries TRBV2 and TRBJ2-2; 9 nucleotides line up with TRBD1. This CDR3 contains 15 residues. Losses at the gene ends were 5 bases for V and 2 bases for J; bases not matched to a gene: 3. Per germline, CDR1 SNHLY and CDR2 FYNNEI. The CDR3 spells CASSYRGPNTGELFF. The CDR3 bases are TGTGCCAGCAGTTACAGGGGGCCAAACACCGGGGAGCTGTTTTTT.

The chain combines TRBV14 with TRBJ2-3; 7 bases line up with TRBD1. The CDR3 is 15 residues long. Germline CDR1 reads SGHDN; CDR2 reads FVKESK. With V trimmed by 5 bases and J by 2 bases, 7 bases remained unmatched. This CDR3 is CASSVGTAYTDTQYF. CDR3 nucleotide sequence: TGTGCCAGCAGCGTAGGGACAGCTTACACAGATACGCAGTATTTT.

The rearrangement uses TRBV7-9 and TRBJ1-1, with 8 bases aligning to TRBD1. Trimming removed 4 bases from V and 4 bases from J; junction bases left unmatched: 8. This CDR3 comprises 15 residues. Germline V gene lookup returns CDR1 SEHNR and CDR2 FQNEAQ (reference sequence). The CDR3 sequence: CASSSYGQGATEAFF. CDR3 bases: TGTGCCAGCAGCTCGTACGGACAGGGTGCCACTGAAGCTTTCTTT.

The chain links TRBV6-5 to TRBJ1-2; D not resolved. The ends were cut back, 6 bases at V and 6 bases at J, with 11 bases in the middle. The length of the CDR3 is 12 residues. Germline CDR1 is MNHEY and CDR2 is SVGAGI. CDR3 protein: CASRGQEHGYTF. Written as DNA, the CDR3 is TGTGCCAGCAGAGGCCAGGAGCATGGCTACACCTTC.

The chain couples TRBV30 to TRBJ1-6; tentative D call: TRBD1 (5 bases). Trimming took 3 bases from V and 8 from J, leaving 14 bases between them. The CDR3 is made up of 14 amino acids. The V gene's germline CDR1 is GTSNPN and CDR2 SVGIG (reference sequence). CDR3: CAWSDDMGDSPLHF. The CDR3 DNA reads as TGTGCCTGGAGCGATGACATGGGGGATTCACCCCTCCACTTT.

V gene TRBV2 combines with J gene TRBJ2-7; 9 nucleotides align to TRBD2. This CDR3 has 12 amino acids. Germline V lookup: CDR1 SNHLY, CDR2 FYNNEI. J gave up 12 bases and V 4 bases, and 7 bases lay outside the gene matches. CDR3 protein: CASSVRSGRMYF. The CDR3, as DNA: TGTGCCAGCAGTGTCAGGAGCGGGAGGATGTACTTC.

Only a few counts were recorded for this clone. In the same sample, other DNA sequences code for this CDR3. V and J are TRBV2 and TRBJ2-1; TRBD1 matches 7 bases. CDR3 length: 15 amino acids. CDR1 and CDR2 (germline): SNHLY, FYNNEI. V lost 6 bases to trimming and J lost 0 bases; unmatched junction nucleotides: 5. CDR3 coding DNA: TGTGCCAGCAGCCCGGGACAGAGCTCCTACAATGAGCAGTTCTTC. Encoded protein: CASSPGQSSYNEQFF.

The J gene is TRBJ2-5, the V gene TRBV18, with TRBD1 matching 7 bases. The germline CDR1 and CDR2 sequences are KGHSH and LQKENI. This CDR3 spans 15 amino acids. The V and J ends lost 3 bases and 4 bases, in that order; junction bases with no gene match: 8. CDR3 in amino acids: CASSPRDSGRETQYF. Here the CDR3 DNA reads TGTGCCAGCTCACCCAGGGACAGCGGTAGAGAGACCCAGTACTTC. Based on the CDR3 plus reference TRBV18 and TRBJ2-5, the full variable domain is NAGVMQNPRHLVRRRGQEARLRCSPMKGHSHVYWYRQLPEEGLKFMVYLQKENIIDESGMPKERFSAEFPKEGPSILRIQQVVRGDSAAYFCASSPRDSGRETQYFGPGTRLLVL.

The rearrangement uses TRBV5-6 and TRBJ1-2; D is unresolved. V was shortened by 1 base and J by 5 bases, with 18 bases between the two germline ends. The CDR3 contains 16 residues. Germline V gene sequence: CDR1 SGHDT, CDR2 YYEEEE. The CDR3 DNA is TGTGCCAGCAGCTTGCTATCCCGTGCGGGCAAGTATGGCTACACCTTC. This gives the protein CASSLLSRAGKYGYTF.

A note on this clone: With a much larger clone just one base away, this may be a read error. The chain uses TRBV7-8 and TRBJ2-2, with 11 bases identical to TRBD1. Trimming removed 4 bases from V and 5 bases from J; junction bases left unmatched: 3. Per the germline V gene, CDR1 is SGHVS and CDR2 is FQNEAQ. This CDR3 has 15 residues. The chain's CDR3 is CASSSGTGGTGELFF. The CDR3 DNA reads TGTGCCAGCAGCTCCGGGACAGGGGGTACCGGGGAGCTGTTTTTT.

CDR3 in amino acids: CASSTQGYNEQFF. The CDR3 DNA reads TGTGCCAGCAGCACCCAGGGCTACAATGAGCAGTTCTTC. The rearrangement uses TRBV11-3 and TRBJ2-1; tentative D call: TRBD1 (5 bases). Trimming took off 5 bases at V and 3 bases at J, with 8 bases between the two ends. Per germline, CDR1 SGHNT and CDR2 YENEEA. The CDR3 contains 13 residues. Full variable domain (remainder filled in from reference TRBV11-3 and TRBJ2-1): EAGVVQSPRYKIIEKKQPVAFWCNPISGHNTLYWYLQNLGQGPELLIRYENEEAVDDSQLPKDRFSAERLKGVDSTLKIQPAELGDSAVYLCASSTQGYNEQFFGPGTRLTVL.